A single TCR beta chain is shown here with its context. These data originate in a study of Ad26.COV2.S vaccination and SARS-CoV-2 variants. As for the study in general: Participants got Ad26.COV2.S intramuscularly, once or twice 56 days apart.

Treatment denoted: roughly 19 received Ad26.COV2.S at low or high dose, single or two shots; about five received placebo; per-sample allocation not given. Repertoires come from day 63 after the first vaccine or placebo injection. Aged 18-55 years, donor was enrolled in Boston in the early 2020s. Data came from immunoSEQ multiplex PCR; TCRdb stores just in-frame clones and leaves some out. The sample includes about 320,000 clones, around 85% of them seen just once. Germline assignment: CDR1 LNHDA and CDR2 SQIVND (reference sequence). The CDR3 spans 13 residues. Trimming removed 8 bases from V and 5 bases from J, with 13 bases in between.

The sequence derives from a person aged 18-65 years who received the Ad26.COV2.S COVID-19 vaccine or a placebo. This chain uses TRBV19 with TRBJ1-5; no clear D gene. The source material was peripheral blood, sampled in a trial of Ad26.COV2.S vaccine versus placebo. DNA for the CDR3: TGTGCCAGTGCGGATCGGGCGTATCAGCCCCAGCATTTT. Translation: CASADRAYQPQHF.